These 5 T cell receptor beta chains originate from one sample sequenced in a study of shared clonotypes between healthy human individuals (dated by TCRdb to 2020 to 2021). Preparation of the library involved the immunoSEQ multiplex PCR assay. The source is immuneACCESS, and TCRdb retained only in-frame sequences with V and J called. Part of the clones is not carried over; for the studies checked, unresolved V genes explain less than half of this, and the remainder is unexplained. Recorded for this sample are over a million clones; approximately 98.5% of them occurred a single time. The biggest ten clones account for roughly 0.36% of the sample. Sequenced: naive CD4+ T cells sorted from blood. Explained via the paper, the cell subset or site label denotes: CD45RA+ positively selected. The receptor source for this set is a man younger than 40 in good health.

The CDR3 reads CASSLGLAGGQRNEQFF. CDR3 in DNA: TGTGCCAGCAGCTTAGGTCTAGCGGGAGGGCAACGAAATGAGCAGTTCTTC. The V gene is TRBV7-9, the J gene TRBJ2-1; 12 nucleotides match TRBD2. CDR3 length equals 17 residues. CDR1 SEHNR and CDR2 FQNEAQ come from the germline V gene (reference sequence). Trimming took 1 base from V and 7 from J; bases not matched to a gene: 8.

The DNA for the CDR3 is TGTGCCAGCAGCCAACAGGGGGCGCGGAGGATACTAACAGAAGCTTTCTTT. Its protein is CASSQQGARRILTEAFF. This rearrangement joins TRBV2 to TRBJ1-1; the match to TRBD1 covers 9 bases. CDR1 and CDR2 from the germline V gene are SNHLY and FYNNEI. With V trimmed by 6 bases and J by 8 bases, 19 bases remained unmatched. There are 17 residues in the CDR3.

V gene TRBV30 combines with J gene TRBJ1-5; tentatively, D is TRBD1 (6 bases). The CDR3 loop spans 13 amino acids. From germline, CDR1 is GTSNPN and CDR2 SVGIG (reference sequence). V lost 2 bases and J 5 bases, leaving 10 bases between the germline ends. DNA of the CDR3: TGTGCCTGGAGTATTTCAGGGGATCAGCCCCAGCATTTT. The encoded protein is CAWSISGDQPQHF.

The rearrangement uses TRBV18 and TRBJ2-1; a weak D match, TRBD1 (6 bases). The CDR3 has 15 residues. V dropped 0 bases and J dropped 8 bases, with 14 bases sitting between them. Germline CDR1 is KGHSH and CDR2 is LQKENI. The CDR3 nucleotides read TGTGCCAGCTCACCACCGGTACAGGGTCTCGATGAGCAGTTCTTC. Amino acids: CASSPPVQGLDEQFF.

This chain connects TRBV5-1 to TRBJ2-5; possible D gene TRBD2, 6 bases. V lost 3 bases to trimming and J lost 0 bases, with 15 bases between them. Looked up from germline, CDR1 is SGHRS and CDR2 is YFSETQ. The CDR3 runs to 16 residues. The DNA for the CDR3 is TGCGCCAGCAGCTCGAGTCCCCGGGACTACCAAGAGACCCAGTACTTC. Amino acids: CASSSSPRDYQETQYF.